This T cell receptor beta chain comes out of a study of shared clonotypes between healthy human individuals. Sequenced by immunoSEQ multiplex PCR; TCRdb stores in-frame clones only, minus some. The sample includes under 150,000 clones, around two thirds of them seen just once. CDR3 length equals 15 residues. Looked up from germline, CDR1 is SGHAT and CDR2 is FQNNGV. Trimming left V 4 bases short and J 5 bases short, with 18 bases between. This clonotype was sampled from a woman younger than 45 in good health. The chain links TRBV11-2 to TRBJ2-7; D could derive from TRBD1 or TRBD2 (5 bases each). Specimen: memory CD8+ T cells sorted from blood. Described subset: CD45RO+ cells pooled with CCR7-negative TemRA cells. The CDR3 loop reads CASSYDGGYIDEQYF. The CDR3 DNA follows: TGTGCCAGCAGCTACGATGGGGGATACATTGACGAGCAGTACTTC.